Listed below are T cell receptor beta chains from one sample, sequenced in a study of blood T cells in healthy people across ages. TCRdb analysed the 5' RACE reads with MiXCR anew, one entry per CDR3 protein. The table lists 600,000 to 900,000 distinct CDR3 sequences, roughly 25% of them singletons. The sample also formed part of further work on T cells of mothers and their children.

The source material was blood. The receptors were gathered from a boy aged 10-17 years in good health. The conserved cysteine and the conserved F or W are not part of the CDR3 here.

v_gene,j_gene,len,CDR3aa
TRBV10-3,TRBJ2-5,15,AISESVLAGGQETQY
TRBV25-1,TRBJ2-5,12,ASSVTGQGGTQY
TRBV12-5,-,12,ARDPGHSYNEQF
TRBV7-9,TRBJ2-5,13,ASSLSWTAKETQY
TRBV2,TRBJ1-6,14,ASSEFWDTFNSPLH
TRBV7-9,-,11,ASSLGGLPRQF
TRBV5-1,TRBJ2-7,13,ASSVGTGSSYEQY
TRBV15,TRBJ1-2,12,ATRERGSEKGYT
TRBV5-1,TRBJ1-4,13,ASSLAGRLTEKLF
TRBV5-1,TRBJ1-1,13,ASSLGLFSPTEAF
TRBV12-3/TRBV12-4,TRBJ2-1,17,ASSLRVDWAPISYNEQF
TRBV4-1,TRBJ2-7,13,ASSQEVGGVYEQY
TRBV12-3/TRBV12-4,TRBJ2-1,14,ASSLRGGNPYNEQF
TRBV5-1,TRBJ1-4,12,ASSLAQGDEKLF
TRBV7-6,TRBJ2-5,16,ASTNGASGVLYQETQY
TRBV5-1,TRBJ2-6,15,ASSLEGSGSGANVLT
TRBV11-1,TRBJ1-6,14,ASSSRGGPYNSPLH
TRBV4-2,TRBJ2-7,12,ASSQVEGVYEQY
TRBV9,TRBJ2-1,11,ASSVGGNNEQF
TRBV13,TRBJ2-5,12,ASSPRPNAETQY
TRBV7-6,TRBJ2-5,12,ASSLRRGPETQY
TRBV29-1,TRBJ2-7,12,SVVRETNSYEQY
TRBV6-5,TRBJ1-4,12,ASSQRQYSEKLF
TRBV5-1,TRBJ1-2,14,ASSLGFRDKSAGYT
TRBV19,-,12,ASSIGGQGYEQY
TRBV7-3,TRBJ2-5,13,ASSLTETLGETQY
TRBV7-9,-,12,ASSLETGRAEQF
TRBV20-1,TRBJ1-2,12,SARLFGQNYGYT
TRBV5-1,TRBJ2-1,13,ASSLTSGVGNEQF
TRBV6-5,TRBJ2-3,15,ASSFDPGQAPTDTQY
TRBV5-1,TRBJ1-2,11,ASNPTGARGYT
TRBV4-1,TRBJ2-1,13,ASSQGTGYYNEQF
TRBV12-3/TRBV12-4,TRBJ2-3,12,ASSLVWGTDTQY
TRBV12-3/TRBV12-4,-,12,ASSGMSSYNEQF
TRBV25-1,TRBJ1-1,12,ASTRQGLNTEAF
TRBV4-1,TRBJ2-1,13,ASSPGGATYNEQF
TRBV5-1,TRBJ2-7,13,ASSSPGQGSYEQY
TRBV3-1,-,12,ASSQEGLAGEQY
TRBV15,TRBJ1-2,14,ATSRDPGGTLYGYT
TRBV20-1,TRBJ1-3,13,SARDLSRSGNTIY
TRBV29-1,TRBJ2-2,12,SGSIGGSTGELF
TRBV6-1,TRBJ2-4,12,ASRLGPAKNIQY
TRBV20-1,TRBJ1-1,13,SARDGGWLNTEAF
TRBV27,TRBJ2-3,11,ASSLGGGNTQY
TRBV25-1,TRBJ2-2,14,ASSELGTGQSGELF
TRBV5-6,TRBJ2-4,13,ASSPATGAKNIQY
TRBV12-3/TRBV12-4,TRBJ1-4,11,ASSPGTGVELF
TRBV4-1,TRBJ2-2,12,ASSRTGGTGEPF
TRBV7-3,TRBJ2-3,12,ASSALLGADTQY
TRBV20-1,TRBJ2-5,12,SARESGGQETQY
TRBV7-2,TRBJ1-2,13,ASSDSNPPPYGYT
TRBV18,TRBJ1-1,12,ASRKLNMNTEAF
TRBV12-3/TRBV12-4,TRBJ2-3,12,ASSFGLDGDTQY
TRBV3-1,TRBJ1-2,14,ASSQEGGRGTYGYT
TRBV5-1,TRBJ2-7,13,ASSFGHRDSYEQY
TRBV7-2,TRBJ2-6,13,ASSLQSIGANVLT
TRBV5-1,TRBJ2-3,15,ASSLGPRTSATDTQY
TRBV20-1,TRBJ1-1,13,SAREGHRMNTEAF
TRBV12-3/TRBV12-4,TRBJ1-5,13,ASSPWGSSDQPQH
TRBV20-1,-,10,SAPWAQETQY